The clone carrying this T cell receptor (beta chain) appeared a few times. The entry originates in a study of T cell changes during pregnancy in multiple sclerosis. The CDR3 length is 13 residues. The germline V gene encodes CDR1 SQVTM and CDR2 ANQGSEA. V lost 3 bases to trimming and J lost 0 bases, with 8 bases between them. The data were produced by immunoSEQ multiplex PCR, yet TCRdb's version contains in-frame clones alone and is incomplete. The sample includes about 100,000 clones, around 92% of them seen just once. This sequence joins TRBV29-1 and TRBJ1-1, with D uncertain. The sequenced sample was peripheral blood, obtained after pregnancy. This clonotype was obtained from a female donor with multiple sclerosis, enrolled in a pregnancy study. CDR3 nucleotides: TGCAGCGTTGAGAACAGATTGAACACTGAAGCTTTCTTT. It specifies CSVENRLNTEAFF.